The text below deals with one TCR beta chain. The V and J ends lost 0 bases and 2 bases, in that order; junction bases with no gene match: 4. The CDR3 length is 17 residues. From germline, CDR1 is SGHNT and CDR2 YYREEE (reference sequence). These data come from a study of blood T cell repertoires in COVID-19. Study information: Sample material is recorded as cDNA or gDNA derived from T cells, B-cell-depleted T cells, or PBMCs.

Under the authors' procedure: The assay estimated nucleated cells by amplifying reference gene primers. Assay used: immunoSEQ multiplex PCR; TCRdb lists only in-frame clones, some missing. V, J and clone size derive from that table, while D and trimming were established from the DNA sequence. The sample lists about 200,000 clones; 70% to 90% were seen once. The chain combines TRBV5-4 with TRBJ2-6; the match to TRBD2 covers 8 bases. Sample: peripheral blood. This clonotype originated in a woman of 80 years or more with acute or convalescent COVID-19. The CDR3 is CASSLAAGGAGANVLTF. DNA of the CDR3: TGTGCCAGCAGCTTGGCCGCGGGGGGAGCTGGGGCCAACGTCCTGACTTTC. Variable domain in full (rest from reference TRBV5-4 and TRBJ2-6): ETGVTQSPTHLIKTRGQQVTLRCSSQSGHNTVSWYQQALGQGPQFIFQYYREEENGRGNFPPRFSGLQFPNYSSELNVNALELDDSALYLCASSLAAGGAGANVLTFGAGSRLTVL.